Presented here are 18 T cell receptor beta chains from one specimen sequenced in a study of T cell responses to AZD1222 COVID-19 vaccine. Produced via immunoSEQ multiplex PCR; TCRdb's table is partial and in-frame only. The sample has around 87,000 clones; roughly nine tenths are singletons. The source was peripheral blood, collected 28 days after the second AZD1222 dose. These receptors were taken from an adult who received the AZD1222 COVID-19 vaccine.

The CDR3 is CASSLEADTDTQYF. DNA of the CDR3: TGCGCCAGCAGCTTGGAGGCAGACACAGATACGCAGTATTTT. The chain couples TRBV5-1 to TRBJ2-3, with D unresolved. The CDR3 totals 14 residues. Per the germline V gene, CDR1 is SGHRS and CDR2 is YFSETQ. Trimming removed 0 bases from V and 2 bases from J, with 7 bases in between.

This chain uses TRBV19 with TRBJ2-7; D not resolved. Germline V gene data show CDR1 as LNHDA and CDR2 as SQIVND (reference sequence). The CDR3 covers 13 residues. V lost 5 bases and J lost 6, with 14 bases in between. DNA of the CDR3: TGTGCCAGTAGTCCCCGACGAGTGGGCGAGCAGTACTTC. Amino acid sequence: CASSPRRVGEQYF.

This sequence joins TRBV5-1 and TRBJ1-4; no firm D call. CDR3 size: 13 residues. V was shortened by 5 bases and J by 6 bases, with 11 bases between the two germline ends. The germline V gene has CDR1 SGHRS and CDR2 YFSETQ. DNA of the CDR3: TGCGCCAGCAGTCAAATTACAGATGAAAAACTGTTTTTT. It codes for CASSQITDEKLFF.

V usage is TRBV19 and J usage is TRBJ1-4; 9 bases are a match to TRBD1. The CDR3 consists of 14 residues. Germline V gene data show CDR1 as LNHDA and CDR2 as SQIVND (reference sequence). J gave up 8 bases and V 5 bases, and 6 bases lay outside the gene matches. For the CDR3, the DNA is TGTGCCAGTAGTCCATATGGACAGGGGGAAAAACTGTTTTTT. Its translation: CASSPYGQGEKLFF. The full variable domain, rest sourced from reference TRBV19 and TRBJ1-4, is DGGITQSPKYLFRKEGQNVTLSCEQNLNHDAMYWYRQDPGQGLRLIYYSQIVNDFQKGDIAEGYSVSREKKESFPLTVTSAQKNPTAFYLCASSPYGQGEKLFFGSGTQLSVL.

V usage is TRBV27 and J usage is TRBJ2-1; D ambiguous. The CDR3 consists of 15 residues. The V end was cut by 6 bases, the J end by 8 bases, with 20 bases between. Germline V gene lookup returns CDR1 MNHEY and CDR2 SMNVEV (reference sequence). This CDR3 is CASRRTPDIGDEQFF. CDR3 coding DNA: TGTGCCAGCAGGAGGACCCCTGACATCGGAGATGAGCAGTTCTTC.

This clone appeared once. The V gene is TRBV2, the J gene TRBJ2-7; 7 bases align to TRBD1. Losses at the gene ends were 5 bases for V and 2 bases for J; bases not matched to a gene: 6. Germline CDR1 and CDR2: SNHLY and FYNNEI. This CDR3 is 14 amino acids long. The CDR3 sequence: CASSHEQGPYEQYF. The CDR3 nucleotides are TGTGCCAGCAGTCATGAACAGGGGCCCTACGAGCAGTACTTC.

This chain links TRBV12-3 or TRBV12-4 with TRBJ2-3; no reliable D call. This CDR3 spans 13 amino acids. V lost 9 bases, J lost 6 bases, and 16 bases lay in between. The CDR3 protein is CASTKGSFDTQYF. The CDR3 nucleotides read TGTGCCAGTACTAAGGGATCTTTCGATACGCAGTATTTT.

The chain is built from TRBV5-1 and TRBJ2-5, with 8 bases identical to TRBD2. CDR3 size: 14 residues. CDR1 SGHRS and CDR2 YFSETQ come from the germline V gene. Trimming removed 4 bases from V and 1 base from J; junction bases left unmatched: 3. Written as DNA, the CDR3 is TGCGCCAGCAGCCGCGGGGGGCGCCAAGAGACCCAGTACTTC. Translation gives CASSRGGRQETQYF.

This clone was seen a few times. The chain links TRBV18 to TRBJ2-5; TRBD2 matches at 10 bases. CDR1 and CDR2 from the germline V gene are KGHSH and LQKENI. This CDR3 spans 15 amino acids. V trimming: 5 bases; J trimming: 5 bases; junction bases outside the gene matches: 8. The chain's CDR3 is CASSSSGGFGETQYF. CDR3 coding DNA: TGTGCCAGCTCAAGTAGCGGGGGGTTCGGTGAGACCCAGTACTTC.

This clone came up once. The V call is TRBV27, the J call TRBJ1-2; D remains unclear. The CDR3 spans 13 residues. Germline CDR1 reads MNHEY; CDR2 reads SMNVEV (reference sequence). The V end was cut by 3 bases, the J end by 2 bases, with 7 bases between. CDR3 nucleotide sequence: TGTGCCAGCAGTTTTACAGCAAACTATGGCTACACCTTC. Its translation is CASSFTANYGYTF.

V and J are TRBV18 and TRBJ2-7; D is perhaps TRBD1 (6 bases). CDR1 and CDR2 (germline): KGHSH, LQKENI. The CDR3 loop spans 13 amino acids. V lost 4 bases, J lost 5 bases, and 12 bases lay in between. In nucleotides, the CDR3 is TGTGCCAGCTCACAAATCAGGGGTAACGAGCAGTACTTC. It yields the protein CASSQIRGNEQYF.

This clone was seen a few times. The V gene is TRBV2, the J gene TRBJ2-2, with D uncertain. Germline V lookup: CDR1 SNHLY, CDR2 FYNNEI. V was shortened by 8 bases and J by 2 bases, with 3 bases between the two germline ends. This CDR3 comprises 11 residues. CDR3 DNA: TGTGCCAGCCAAAACACCGGGGAGCTGTTTTTT. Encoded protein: CASQNTGELFF.

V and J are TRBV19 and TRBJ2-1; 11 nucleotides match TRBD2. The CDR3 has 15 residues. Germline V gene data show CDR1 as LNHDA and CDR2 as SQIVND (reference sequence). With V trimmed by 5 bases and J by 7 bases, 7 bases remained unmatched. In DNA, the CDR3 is TGTGCCAGTAGTCCAATAGCGGGAGGGTCGAATGAGCAGTTCTTC. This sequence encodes CASSPIAGGSNEQFF.

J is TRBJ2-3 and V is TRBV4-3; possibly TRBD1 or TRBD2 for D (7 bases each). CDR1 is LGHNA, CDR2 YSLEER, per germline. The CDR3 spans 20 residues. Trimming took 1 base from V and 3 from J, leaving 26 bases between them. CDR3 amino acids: CASSQVSRGRGLPKTDTQYF. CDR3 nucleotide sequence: TGCGCCAGCAGCCAAGTCTCCCGAGGGAGGGGGCTACCCAAAACAGATACGCAGTATTTT.

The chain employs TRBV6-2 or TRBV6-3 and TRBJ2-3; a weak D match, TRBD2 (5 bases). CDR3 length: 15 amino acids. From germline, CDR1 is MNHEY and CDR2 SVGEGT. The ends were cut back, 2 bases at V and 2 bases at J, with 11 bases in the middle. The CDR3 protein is CASSYPSRATDTQYF. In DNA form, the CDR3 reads TGTGCCAGCAGTTACCCCTCGAGGGCCACAGATACGCAGTATTTT.

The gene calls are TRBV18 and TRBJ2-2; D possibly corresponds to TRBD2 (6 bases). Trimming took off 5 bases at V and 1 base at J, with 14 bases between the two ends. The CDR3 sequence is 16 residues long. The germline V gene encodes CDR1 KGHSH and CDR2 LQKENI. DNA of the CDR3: TGTGCCAGCTCATCACGACTAGATCTGAACACCGGGGAGCTGTTTTTT. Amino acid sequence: CASSSRLDLNTGELFF.

The CDR3 DNA reads TGTGCCAGCAGTCCCTACAGGGAACAAAGCAATCAGCCCCAGCATTTT. It translates to CASSPYREQSNQPQHF. This sequence joins TRBV27 and TRBJ1-5, with D tentatively TRBD1 (6 bases). Trimming removed 5 bases at V and 1 base at J, with 15 bases between. Germline CDR1 reads MNHEY; CDR2 reads SMNVEV (reference sequence). This CDR3 has 16 amino acids.

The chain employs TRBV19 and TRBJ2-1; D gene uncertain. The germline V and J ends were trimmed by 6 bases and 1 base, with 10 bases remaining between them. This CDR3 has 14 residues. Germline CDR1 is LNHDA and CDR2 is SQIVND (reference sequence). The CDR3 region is CASRASQSYNEQFF. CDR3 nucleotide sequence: TGTGCCAGTAGGGCATCCCAGTCCTACAATGAGCAGTTCTTC.